The T cell receptor beta chain under discussion was sequenced for a study of T-cell reconstitution after alpha-beta-depleted transplantation in children. Broader study findings: After one year, T-cell counts and TCRbeta diversity mostly came from new T cells.

For this clonotype: As yet, its antigen is unknown.

As it was prepared, the TCRbeta library received unique molecular identifiers. TCRdb re-derived calls from the PCR reads in MiXCR, one entry per CDR3 protein. The sample has some 220,000 distinct CDR3 sequences; about a tenth are singletons. CDR1 is LNHDA and CDR2 is SQIVND in the germline V gene (reference sequence). The V and J ends lost 3 bases and 6 bases, in that order; junction bases with no gene match: 5. CDR3 length: 14 amino acids. This chain connects TRBV19 to TRBJ2-1; TRBD1 matches at 7 bases. Here the sequenced sample was PBMCs, taken before TCRalphabeta/CD19-depleted stem cell transplant. This clonotype originated in a child less than two years old with acute myeloid leukemia, due to receive a stem cell transplant. CDR3 in amino acids: CASSMTRQGNEQFF. CDR3 in DNA: TGTGCCAGTAGTATGACCCGACAGGGCAATGAGCAGTTCTTC.